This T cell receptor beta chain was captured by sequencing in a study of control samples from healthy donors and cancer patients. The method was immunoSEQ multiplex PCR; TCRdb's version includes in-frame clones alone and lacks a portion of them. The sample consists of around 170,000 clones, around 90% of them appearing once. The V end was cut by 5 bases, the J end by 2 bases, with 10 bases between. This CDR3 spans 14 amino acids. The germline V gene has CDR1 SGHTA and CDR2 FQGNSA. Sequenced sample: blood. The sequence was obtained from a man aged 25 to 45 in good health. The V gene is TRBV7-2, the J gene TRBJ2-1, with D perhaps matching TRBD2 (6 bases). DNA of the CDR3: TGTGCCAGCAGCCCCAGGAGGGCCTACAATGAGCAGTTCTTC. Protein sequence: CASSPRRAYNEQFF.